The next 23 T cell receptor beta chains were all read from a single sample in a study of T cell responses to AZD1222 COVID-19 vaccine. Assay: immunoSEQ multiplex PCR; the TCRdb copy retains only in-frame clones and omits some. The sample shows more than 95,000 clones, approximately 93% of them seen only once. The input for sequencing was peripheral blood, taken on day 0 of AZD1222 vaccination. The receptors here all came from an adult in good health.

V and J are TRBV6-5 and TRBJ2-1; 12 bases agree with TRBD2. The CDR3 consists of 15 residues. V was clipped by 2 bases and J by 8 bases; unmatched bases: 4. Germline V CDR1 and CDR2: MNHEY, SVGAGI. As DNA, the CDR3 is TGTGCCAGCAGTTACCAGACTAGCGGGAGCGATGAGCAGTTCTTC. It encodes CASSYQTSGSDEQFF.

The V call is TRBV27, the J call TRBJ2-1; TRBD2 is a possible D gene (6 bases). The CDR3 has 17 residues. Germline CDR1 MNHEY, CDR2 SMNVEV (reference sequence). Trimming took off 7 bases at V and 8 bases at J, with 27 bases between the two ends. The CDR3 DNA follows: TGTGCCAGCAAGGGACGTGTGGGGGAGTCAGCGGGCGATGAGCAGTTCTTC. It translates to CASKGRVGESAGDEQFF.

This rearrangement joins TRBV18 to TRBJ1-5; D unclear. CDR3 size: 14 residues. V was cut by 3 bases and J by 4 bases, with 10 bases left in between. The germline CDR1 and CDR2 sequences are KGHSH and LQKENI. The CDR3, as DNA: TGTGCCAGCTCACCCGGAAGCGCGAATCAGCCCCAGCATTTT. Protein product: CASSPGSANQPQHF.

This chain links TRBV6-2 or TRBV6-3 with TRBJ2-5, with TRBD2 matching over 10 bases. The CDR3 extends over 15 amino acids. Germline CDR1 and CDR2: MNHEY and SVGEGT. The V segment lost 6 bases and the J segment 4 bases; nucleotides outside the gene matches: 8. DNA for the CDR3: TGTGCCAGCAGCCCCGGGACTAGCGTCGTAGAGACCCAGTACTTC. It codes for CASSPGTSVVETQYF.

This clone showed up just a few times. CDR3 region: CASSTGTGGADEQFF. Here the CDR3 DNA reads TGTGCCAGCAGCACCGGGACAGGGGGCGCCGATGAGCAGTTCTTC. The chain employs TRBV6-2 or TRBV6-3 and TRBJ2-1; TRBD1 matches at 12 bases. Trimming cost V 6 bases and J 8 bases; bases outside gene matches: 8. Germline V gene sequence: CDR1 MNHEY, CDR2 SVGEGT. The CDR3 has 15 amino acids.

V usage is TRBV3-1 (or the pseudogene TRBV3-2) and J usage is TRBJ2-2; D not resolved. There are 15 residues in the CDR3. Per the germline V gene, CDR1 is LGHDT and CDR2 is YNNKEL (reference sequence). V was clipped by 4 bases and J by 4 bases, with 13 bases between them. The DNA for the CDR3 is TGTGCCAGCAGCCGCAACAGATTGATCACCGGGGAGCTGTTTTTT. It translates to CASSRNRLITGELFF.

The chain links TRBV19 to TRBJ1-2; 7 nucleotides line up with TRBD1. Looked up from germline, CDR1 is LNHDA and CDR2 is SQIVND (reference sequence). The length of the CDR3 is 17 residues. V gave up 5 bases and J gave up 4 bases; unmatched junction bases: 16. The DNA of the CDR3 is TGTGCCAGTAGTCAGTCCATGACAGGGACGTCCTCCTATGGCTACACCTTC. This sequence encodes CASSQSMTGTSSYGYTF.

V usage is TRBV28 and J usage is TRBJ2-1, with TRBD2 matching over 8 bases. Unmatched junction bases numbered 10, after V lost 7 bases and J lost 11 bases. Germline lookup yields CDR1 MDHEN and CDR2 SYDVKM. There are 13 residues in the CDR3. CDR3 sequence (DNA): TGTGCCAGCACTCCTACGGGGGGGCTAAAGCAGTTCTTC. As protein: CASTPTGGLKQFF.

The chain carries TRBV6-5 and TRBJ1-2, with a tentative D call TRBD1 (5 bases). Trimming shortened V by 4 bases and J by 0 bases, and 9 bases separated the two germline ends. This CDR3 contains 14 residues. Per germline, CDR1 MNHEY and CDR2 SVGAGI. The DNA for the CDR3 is TGTGCCAGCAGTTCGGGACGCCCTAACTATGGCTACACCTTC. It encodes CASSSGRPNYGYTF.

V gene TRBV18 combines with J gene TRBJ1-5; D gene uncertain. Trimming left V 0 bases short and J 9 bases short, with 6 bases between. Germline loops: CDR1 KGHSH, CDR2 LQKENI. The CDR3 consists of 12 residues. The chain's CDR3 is CASSPPGLPQHF. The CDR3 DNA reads TGTGCCAGCTCACCACCGGGATTGCCCCAGCATTTT.

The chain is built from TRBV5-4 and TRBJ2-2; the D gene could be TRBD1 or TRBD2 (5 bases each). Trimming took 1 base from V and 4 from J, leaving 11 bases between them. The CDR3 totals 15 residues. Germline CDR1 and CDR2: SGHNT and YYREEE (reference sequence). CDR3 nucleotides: TGTGCCAGCAGCTTGAATAGGGGAGCCACCGGGGAGCTGTTTTTT. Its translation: CASSLNRGATGELFF.

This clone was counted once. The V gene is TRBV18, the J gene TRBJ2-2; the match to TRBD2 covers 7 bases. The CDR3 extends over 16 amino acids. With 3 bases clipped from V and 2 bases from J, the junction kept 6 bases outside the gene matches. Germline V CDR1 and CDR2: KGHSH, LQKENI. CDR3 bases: TGTGCCAGCTCACCCTGGGGAGGGCCAAACACCGGGGAGCTGTTTTTT. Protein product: CASSPWGGPNTGELFF. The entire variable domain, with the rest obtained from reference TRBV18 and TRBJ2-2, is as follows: NAGVMQNPRHLVRRRGQEARLRCSPMKGHSHVYWYRQLPEEGLKFMVYLQKENIIDESGMPKERFSAEFPKEGPSILRIQQVVRGDSAAYFCASSPWGGPNTGELFFGEGSRLTVL.

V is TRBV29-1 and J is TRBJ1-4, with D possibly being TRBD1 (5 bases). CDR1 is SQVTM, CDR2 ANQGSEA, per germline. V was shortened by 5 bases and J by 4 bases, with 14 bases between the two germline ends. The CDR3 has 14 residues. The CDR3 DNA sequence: TGCAGCGTTCCTGACAGCGCTGATAATGAAAAACTGTTTTTT. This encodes CSVPDSADNEKLFF.

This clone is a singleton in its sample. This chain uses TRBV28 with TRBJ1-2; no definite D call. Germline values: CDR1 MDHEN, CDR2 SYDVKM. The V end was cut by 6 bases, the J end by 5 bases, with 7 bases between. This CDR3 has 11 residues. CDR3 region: CASRQTYGYTF. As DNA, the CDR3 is TGTGCCAGCAGACAAACGTATGGCTACACCTTC.

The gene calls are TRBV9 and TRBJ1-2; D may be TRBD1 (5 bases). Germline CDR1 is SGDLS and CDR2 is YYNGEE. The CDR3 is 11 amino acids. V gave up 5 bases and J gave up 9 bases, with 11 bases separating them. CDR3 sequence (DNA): TGTGCCAGCAGTGCCCAGGGTAGCTACACCTTC. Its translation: CASSAQGSYTF.

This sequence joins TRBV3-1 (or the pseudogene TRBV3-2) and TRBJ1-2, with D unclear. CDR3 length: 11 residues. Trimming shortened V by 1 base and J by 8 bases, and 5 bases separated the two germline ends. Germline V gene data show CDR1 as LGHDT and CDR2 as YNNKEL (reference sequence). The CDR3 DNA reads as TGTGCCAGCAGCCAAGCATCCGGCTACACCTTC. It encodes CASSQASGYTF.

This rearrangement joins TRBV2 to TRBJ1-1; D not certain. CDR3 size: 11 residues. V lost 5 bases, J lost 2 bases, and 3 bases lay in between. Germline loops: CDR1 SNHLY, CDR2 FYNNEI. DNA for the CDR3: TGTGCCAGCAGTTCAAACACTGAAGCTTTCTTT. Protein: CASSSNTEAFF.

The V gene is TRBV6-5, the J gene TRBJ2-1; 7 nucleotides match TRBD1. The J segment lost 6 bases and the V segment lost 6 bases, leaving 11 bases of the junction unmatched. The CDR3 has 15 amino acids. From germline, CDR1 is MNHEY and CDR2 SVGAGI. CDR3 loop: CASRTEGAGVNEQFF. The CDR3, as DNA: TGTGCCAGCAGGACCGAGGGGGCAGGGGTCAATGAGCAGTTCTTC.

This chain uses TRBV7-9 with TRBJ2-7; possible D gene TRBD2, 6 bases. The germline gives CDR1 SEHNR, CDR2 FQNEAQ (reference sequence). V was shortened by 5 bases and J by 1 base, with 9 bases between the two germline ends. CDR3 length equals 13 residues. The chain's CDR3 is CASSPGTSYEQYF. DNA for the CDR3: TGTGCCAGCAGCCCCGGGACTTCCTACGAGCAGTACTTC. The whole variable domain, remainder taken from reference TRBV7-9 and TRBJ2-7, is DTGVSQNPRHKITKRGQNVTFRCDPISEHNRLYWYRQTLGQGPEFLTYFQNEAQLEKSRLLSDRFSAERPKGSFSTLEIQRTEQGDSAMYLCASSPGTSYEQYFGPGTRLTVT.

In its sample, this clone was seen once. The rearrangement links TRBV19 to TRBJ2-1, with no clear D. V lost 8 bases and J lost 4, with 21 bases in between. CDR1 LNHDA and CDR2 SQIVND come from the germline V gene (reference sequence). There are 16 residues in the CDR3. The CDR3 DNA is TGTGCCAGTCGTCTGGGCACAGCACTGAATTACAATGAGCAGTTCTTC. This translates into CASRLGTALNYNEQFF.

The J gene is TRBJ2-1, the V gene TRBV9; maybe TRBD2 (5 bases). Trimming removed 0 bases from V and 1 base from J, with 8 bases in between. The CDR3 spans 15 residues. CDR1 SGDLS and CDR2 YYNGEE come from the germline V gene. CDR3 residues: CASSVGAVSYNEQFF. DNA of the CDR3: TGTGCCAGCAGCGTAGGAGCGGTTTCCTACAATGAGCAGTTCTTC.

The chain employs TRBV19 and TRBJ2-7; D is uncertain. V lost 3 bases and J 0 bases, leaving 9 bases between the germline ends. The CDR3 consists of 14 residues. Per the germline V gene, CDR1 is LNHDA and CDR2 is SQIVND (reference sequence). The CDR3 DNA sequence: TGTGCCAGTAGTATTGGTATCTACTCCTACGAGCAGTACTTC. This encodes CASSIGIYSYEQYF.

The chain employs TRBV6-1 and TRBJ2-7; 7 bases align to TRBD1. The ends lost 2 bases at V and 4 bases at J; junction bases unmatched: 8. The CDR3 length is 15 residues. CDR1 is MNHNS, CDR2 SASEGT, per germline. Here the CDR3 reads CASSELGTAEYEQYF. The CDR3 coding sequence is TGTGCCAGCAGTGAACTGGGGACAGCAGAATACGAGCAGTACTTC.